This T cell receptor beta chain comes out of a study of blood T cell repertoires in COVID-19. Across the whole study: The cDNA or gDNA used as material had been derived from T cells, B-cell-depleted T cells, or PBMCs.

The J segment lost 7 bases and the V segment lost 4 bases, leaving 2 bases of the junction unmatched. Looked up from germline, CDR1 is SGHVS and CDR2 is FQNEAQ. The length of the CDR3 is 12 residues. Methods used by the authors: Researchers report that nucleated cell counts were estimated from reference gene primer amplification. The repertoire was sequenced with immunoSEQ multiplex PCR; TCRdb's copy has only in-frame clones and lacks some. The DNA was the basis for D and trimming; V, J and clone size are from that table. The sample holds hundreds of thousands of clones, about nine tenths seen once. V gene TRBV7-8 combines with J gene TRBJ2-3, with TRBD1 matching over 7 bases. The sequenced sample was peripheral blood. This clonotype was obtained from a young woman with active or convalescent COVID-19. CDR3 region: CASSSTGNTQYF. The CDR3 coding sequence is TGTGCCAGCAGCTCGACAGGGAATACGCAGTATTTT.